These T cell receptor beta chains were read from a single sample in a study of T cells after yellow fever vaccination. TCRdb reprocessed the 5' RACE reads via MiXCR and lists one record per CDR3 protein. Of 45,000 to 75,000 distinct CDR3 sequences listed, 5% to 6.5% are singletons. Sequences were derived from PBMCs, either bulk or a sorted T-cell subset (CD4+, CD8+, memory, or dextramer-sorted; not recorded which), sampled on the day of the yellow fever booster vaccination. The receptor set was obtained from a man aged 18 to 29 who received the YFV17D yellow fever vaccine. The CDR3 runs from the conserved cysteine through the conserved F or W. D genes are given only for firm matches. The size of a clone is reported for some rows only, either as once, few or many, or as a class for expanded clones.

j_call v_call d_call clone_size cdr3_nt cdr3_aa
TRBJ1-5 TRBV6-2/TRBV6-3 . few TGTGCCAGCAGTTACTCGGGTAACTCCCAGCATTTT CASSYSGNSQHF
TRBJ2-7 TRBV10-3 TRBD1 many TGTGCCATCAGTGAGCCGCAACTTGGACAGGGGGCATCTCGTGAGCAGTACTTC CAISEPQLGQGASREQYF
TRBJ2-1 TRBV6-5 . many TGTGCCAGCAGTTACAGGGGTGAATACAATGAGCAGTTCTTC CASSYRGEYNEQFF
TRBJ1-5 TRBV5-1 . . TGCGCCAGCAGCTTGGGCGCCTTCGGGGAATATAGCAATCAGCCCCAGCATTTT CASSLGAFGEYSNQPQHF
TRBJ2-6 TRBV7-2 TRBD1 few TGTGCCAGCAGCCCACCTCCGGGACAGCTATCTGGGGCCAACGTCCTGACTTTC CASSPPPGQLSGANVLTF
TRBJ2-5 TRBV12-3/TRBV12-4 TRBD2 many TGTGCCAGCAGGCCGAGCGGGGGGTTCGGGGAGACCCAGTACTTC CASRPSGGFGETQYF
TRBJ2-5 TRBV29-1 . . TGCAGCGTTGAAGTTCTCTTGGTCGGAGGAGCGGTGACCCAGTACTTC CSVEVLLVGGAVTQYF
TRBJ2-7 TRBV4-1 . . TGCGCCAGCAGCCAAGCGGTGGAGCTCGGGGCCTACGAGCAGTACTTC CASSQAVELGAYEQYF
TRBJ2-5 TRBV4-3 TRBD1 . TGCGCCAGCAGCATGGGGACAGCGGTCGAGACCCAGTACTTC CASSMGTAVETQYF
TRBJ2-4 TRBV20-1 . many TGCAGTGCTAACGGGGTCTTATCCAAAAACATTCAGTACTTC CSANGVLSKNIQYF
TRBJ1-6 TRBV9 . many TGTGCCAGCAGCGTAGCGCGGACCGGGAATTCACCCCTCCACTTT CASSVARTGNSPLHF
TRBJ2-7 TRBV29-1 . many TGCAGCGCCGACGGGATTGAGGGGGGGACCTACGAGCAGTACTTC CSADGIEGGTYEQYF
TRBJ2-2 TRBV27 . many TGTGCCAGCAGTTTTTATGGGAACACCGGGGAGCTGTTTTTT CASSFYGNTGELFF
TRBJ1-1 TRBV7-9 . many TGTGCCAGCAGCGTACCCCTGAACACTGAAGCTTTCTTT CASSVPLNTEAFF
TRBJ2-1 TRBV7-6 . many TGTGCCAGCAGCCCCAATTGGACTCCCCCCAATGAGCAGTTCTTC CASSPNWTPPNEQFF
TRBJ2-5 TRBV6-5 TRBD2 many TGTGCCAGCAGTTACTCTAGCGGGGAAGGGCAAGAGACCCAGTACTTC CASSYSSGEGQETQYF
TRBJ1-5 TRBV4-1 . few TGCGCCAGCAGCCAAGGGACTGGGATCAGCAATCAGCCCCAGCATTTT CASSQGTGISNQPQHF
TRBJ2-3 TRBV18 TRBD2 many TGTGCCAGCTCGCCGACGCCGGCACTAGCGGGGGACGACACAGATACGCAGTATTTT CASSPTPALAGDDTDTQYF
TRBJ2-7 TRBV27 TRBD1 many TGTGCCAGCAGTATAACCGGGACAGCCTACGAGCAGTACTTC CASSITGTAYEQYF
TRBJ1-2 TRBV5-1 TRBD1 many TGCGCCAGCAAACAGGGGCTCTATGGCTACACCTTC CASKQGLYGYTF
TRBJ2-2 TRBV7-6 . . TGTGCCAGCAGCCTCTCGGCCGGCGGGGAGCTGTTTTTT CASSLSAGGELFF
TRBJ1-5 TRBV5-5 . many TGTGCCAGCAGCCCGGCTTCCGTTCGCTGGGATCAGCCCCAGCATTTT CASSPASVRWDQPQHF
TRBJ2-1 TRBV29-1 . many TGCAGCGTTGAATCCGGGTTCGACAATGAGCAGTTCTTC CSVESGFDNEQFF
TRBJ1-2 TRBV11-2 TRBD1 . TGTGCCAGCAGCCTAGGACAGGGCGCCGGGGGTATCTATGGCTACACCTTC CASSLGQGAGGIYGYTF
TRBJ2-5 TRBV6-2/TRBV6-3 . many TGTGCCAGCCGCTCTCTGGCAGGGGAGGAGACCCAGTACTTC CASRSLAGEETQYF
TRBJ1-1 TRBV29-1 . . TGCAGCGTTGTATTGGGGGGGAACACTGAAGCTTTCTTT CSVVLGGNTEAFF
TRBJ1-5 TRBV12-3/TRBV12-4 . . TGTGCCAGCAGCCCCCCGGACGGAGTCAATCAGCCCCAGCATTTT CASSPPDGVNQPQHF
TRBJ2-7 TRBV7-3 . . TGTGCCAGCAGCCCCAATCCCGTCGGCAGAGGATTATCCTACGAGCAGTACTTC CASSPNPVGRGLSYEQYF
TRBJ1-4 TRBV9 TRBD1 few TGTGCCAGCAGCGCAGGGGGGGGTAGCGAAAAACTGTTTTTT CASSAGGGSEKLFF
TRBJ2-7 TRBV5-1 TRBD1 many TGCGCCAGCAGCTTGGCAGGGGGAATCAAGGACGAGCAGTACTTC CASSLAGGIKDEQYF
TRBJ2-7 TRBV11-2 TRBD1 few TGTGCCAGCAGCCTATCGACAGGGGGCTACGAGCAGTACTTC CASSLSTGGYEQYF
TRBJ2-7 TRBV27 . many TGTGCCAGCAGTTATGGGGGACCCTACGAGCAGTACTTC CASSYGGPYEQYF
TRBJ2-7 TRBV5-1 . . TGCGCCAGCACCTTCTGGCAGTCTTCCTACGTGCAGTACTTC CASTFWQSSYVQYF
TRBJ2-1 TRBV7-9 . many TGTGCCAGCAGAATGGGGGGAGACAATCAGCAGTTCTTC CASRMGGDNQQFF
TRBJ1-4 TRBV28 . few TGCGCGGGGGCAACTAATGAAAAACTGTTTTTT CAGATNEKLFF
TRBJ2-7 TRBV4-2 . . TGTGCCAGCAGCCAAGATAGGGGAGGCGACGAGCAGTACTTC CASSQDRGGDEQYF
TRBJ2-1 TRBV7-9 TRBD2 . TGTGCCAGCAGCTTTTTCCTAGCGGGGTGGAACAATGAGCAGTTCTTC CASSFFLAGWNNEQFF
TRBJ2-3 TRBV13 TRBD2 many TGTGCCAGCAGCCCGGGACTAGCGGGGATCACAGATACGCAGTATTTT CASSPGLAGITDTQYF
TRBJ1-2 TRBV11-2 TRBD1 . TGTGCCAGCAGCTTAATGACAGGGTTGGGATATGGCTACACCTTC CASSLMTGLGYGYTF
TRBJ2-4 TRBV9 . few TGTGCCAGCAGCGTGAAAGACTACAAAAACATTCAGTACTTC CASSVKDYKNIQYF
TRBJ2-3 TRBV5-1 TRBD2 many TGCGCCAGCAGCTTGGGGACTAGCGGTGATACGCAGTATTTT CASSLGTSGDTQYF
TRBJ1-6 TRBV29-1 . many TGCAGCGTGGGGGCAGATAGAAATTCACCCCTCCACTTT CSVGADRNSPLHF
TRBJ2-7 TRBV9 TRBD2 many TGTGCCAGCAGCTCGACGGGGGGAGAGCAGTACTTC CASSSTGGEQYF
TRBJ2-5 TRBV12-3/TRBV12-4 . . TGTGCCAGTGCGTACCAAGAGACCCAGTACTTC CASAYQETQYF
TRBJ2-2 TRBV6-1 . . TGTGCCAGCACCTACAGGGGGGGCACCGGGGAGCTGTTTTTT CASTYRGGTGELFF
TRBJ1-5 TRBV7-3 . few TGTGCCAGCAGCTTAGGACCAGTGGGAGTTCAGCCCCAGCATTTT CASSLGPVGVQPQHF